These T cell receptor beta chains were read from a single sample in a study of T cells after yellow fever vaccination. TCRdb used MiXCR to reprocess the 5' RACE reads, holding one entry per CDR3 protein. The sample has 500,000 to 650,000 distinct CDR3 sequences, 17% seen once; the top ten hold roughly a sixth. The sample consisted of PBMCs, taken around 5 days after the first yellow fever vaccination. Receptor source: a man aged 18 to 29 who received the YFV17D yellow fever vaccine. Each CDR3 is given with its conserved first and last residue. A D gene is named only where the DNA matches it firmly. Size is stated for part of the rows, as once, few or many counts, or as a class when the clone is expanded.

clone_size: -; v_call: TRBV12-3/TRBV12-4; d_call: -; j_call: TRBJ1-1; cdr3_aa: CASSLEGSLNTEAFF; cdr3_nt: TGTGCCAGCAGTTTAGAGGGCAGCCTGAACACTGAAGCTTTCTTT
clone_size: -; v_call: TRBV24-1; d_call: TRBD1; j_call: TRBJ2-3; cdr3_aa: CATSDPGQRAADTQYF; cdr3_nt: TGTGCCACCAGTGACCCGGGACAGAGGGCGGCAGATACGCAGTATTTT
clone_size: -; v_call: TRBV12-3/TRBV12-4; d_call: -; j_call: TRBJ1-4; cdr3_aa: CASSLGTSRMNEKLFF; cdr3_nt: TGTGCCAGCAGTTTAGGGACTTCGAGGATGAATGAAAAACTGTTTTTT
clone_size: -; v_call: TRBV29-1; d_call: TRBD1; j_call: TRBJ1-2; cdr3_aa: CSVVPATGTDYGYTF; cdr3_nt: TGCAGCGTTGTCCCGGCGACAGGGACGGACTATGGCTACACCTTC
clone_size: -; v_call: TRBV6-2/TRBV6-3; d_call: TRBD1; j_call: TRBJ2-7; cdr3_aa: CASNLSGQGREQYF; cdr3_nt: TGTGCCAGCAACCTTTCGGGACAGGGCCGCGAGCAGTACTTC
clone_size: few; v_call: TRBV11-2; d_call: -; j_call: TRBJ1-2; cdr3_aa: CASSLDPISAYGYTF; cdr3_nt: TGTGCCAGCAGCTTAGATCCAATTTCGGCCTATGGCTACACCTTC
clone_size: -; v_call: TRBV20-1; d_call: TRBD1; j_call: TRBJ1-5; cdr3_aa: CSARGTGGDQPQHF; cdr3_nt: TGCAGTGCTCGGGGGACAGGGGGCGATCAGCCCCAGCATTTT
clone_size: few; v_call: TRBV4-1; d_call: TRBD1; j_call: TRBJ1-2; cdr3_aa: CASSQTPGGGIHGYTF; cdr3_nt: TGCGCCAGCAGCCAAACGCCGGGAGGGGGCATTCACGGCTACACCTTC
clone_size: many; v_call: TRBV6-1; d_call: -; j_call: TRBJ2-5; cdr3_aa: CASRARTDHEETQYF; cdr3_nt: TGTGCCAGCAGGGCAAGGACAGATCATGAGGAGACCCAGTACTTC
clone_size: -; v_call: TRBV25-1; d_call: TRBD2; j_call: TRBJ2-7; cdr3_aa: CASSVAGLAGAYEQYF; cdr3_nt: TGTGCCAGCAGTGTCGCGGGGCTAGCGGGGGCCTACGAGCAGTACTTC
clone_size: -; v_call: TRBV7-9; d_call: -; j_call: TRBJ2-5; cdr3_aa: CASSFGSETQYF; cdr3_nt: TGTGCCAGCAGCTTTGGGTCGGAGACCCAGTACTTC
clone_size: many; v_call: TRBV5-4; d_call: TRBD2; j_call: TRBJ2-7; cdr3_aa: CASSIDGREQYF; cdr3_nt: TGTGCCAGCAGCATCGACGGGAGGGAGCAGTACTTC
clone_size: -; v_call: TRBV9; d_call: -; j_call: TRBJ2-3; cdr3_aa: CASSSGTQERTDTQYF; cdr3_nt: TGTGCCAGCAGCTCCGGGACCCAGGAGAGAACAGATACGCAGTATTTT
clone_size: few; v_call: TRBV4-3; d_call: TRBD2; j_call: TRBJ2-3; cdr3_aa: CASSLGGVRTDTQYF; cdr3_nt: TGCGCCAGCAGCCTCGGGGGGGTCCGCACAGATACGCAGTATTTT
clone_size: -; v_call: TRBV5-1; d_call: TRBD2; j_call: TRBJ2-3; cdr3_aa: CASSLGLAGDTDTQYF; cdr3_nt: TGCGCCAGCAGCTTGGGACTAGCGGGGGACACAGATACGCAGTATTTT
clone_size: -; v_call: TRBV27; d_call: -; j_call: TRBJ1-5; cdr3_aa: CASSLSNTGGNQPQHF; cdr3_nt: TGTGCCAGCAGTTTATCCAATACCGGGGGGAACCAGCCCCAGCATTTT
clone_size: few; v_call: TRBV7-2; d_call: TRBD1; j_call: TRBJ1-1; cdr3_aa: CASSLGAGGNTEAFF; cdr3_nt: TGTGCCAGCAGCTTGGGAGCAGGGGGGAACACTGAAGCTTTCTTT
clone_size: -; v_call: TRBV6-2/TRBV6-3; d_call: TRBD1; j_call: TRBJ2-5; cdr3_aa: CASSHRGEKETQYF; cdr3_nt: TGTGCCAGCAGCCACAGGGGAGAAAAGGAGACCCAGTACTTC
clone_size: few; v_call: TRBV5-5; d_call: TRBD2; j_call: TRBJ2-2; cdr3_aa: CASSLASGGSNTGELFF; cdr3_nt: TGTGCCAGCAGCTTGGCTAGCGGGGGATCGAACACCGGGGAGCTGTTTTTT
clone_size: -; v_call: TRBV7-9; d_call: TRBD1; j_call: TRBJ1-3; cdr3_aa: CASSPRRDRGHTIYF; cdr3_nt: TGTGCCAGCAGCCCTAGACGGGACAGGGGACACACCATATATTTT
clone_size: -; v_call: TRBV4-2; d_call: -; j_call: TRBJ2-5; cdr3_aa: CASSQDTRGETQYF; cdr3_nt: TGTGCCAGCAGCCAAGACACCCGAGGGGAGACCCAGTACTTC
clone_size: once; v_call: TRBV6-2/TRBV6-3; d_call: -; j_call: TRBJ1-2; cdr3_aa: CASRTEIRHGYTF; cdr3_nt: TGTGCCAGCAGGACAGAAATCCGGCATGGCTACACCTTC